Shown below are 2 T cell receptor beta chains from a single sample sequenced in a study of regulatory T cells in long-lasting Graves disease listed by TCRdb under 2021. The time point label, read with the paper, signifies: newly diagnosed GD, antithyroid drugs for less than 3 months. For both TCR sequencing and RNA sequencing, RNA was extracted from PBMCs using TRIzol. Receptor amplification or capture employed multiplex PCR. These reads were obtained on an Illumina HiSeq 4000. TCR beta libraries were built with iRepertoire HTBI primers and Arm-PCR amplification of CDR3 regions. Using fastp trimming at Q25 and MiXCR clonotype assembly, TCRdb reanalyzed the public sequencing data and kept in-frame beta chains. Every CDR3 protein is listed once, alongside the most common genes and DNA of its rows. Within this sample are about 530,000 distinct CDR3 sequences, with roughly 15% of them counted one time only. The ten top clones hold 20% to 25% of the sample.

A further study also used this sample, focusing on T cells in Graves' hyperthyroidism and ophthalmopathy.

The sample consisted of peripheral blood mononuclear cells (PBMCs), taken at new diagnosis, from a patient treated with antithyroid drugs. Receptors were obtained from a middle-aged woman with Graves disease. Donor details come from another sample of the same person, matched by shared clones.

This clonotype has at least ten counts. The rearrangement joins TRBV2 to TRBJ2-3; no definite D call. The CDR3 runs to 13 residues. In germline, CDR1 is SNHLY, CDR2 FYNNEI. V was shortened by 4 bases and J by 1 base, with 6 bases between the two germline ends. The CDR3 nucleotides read TGTGCCAGCAGTGTCCGGGGCACAGATACGCAGTATTTT. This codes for CASSVRGTDTQYF.

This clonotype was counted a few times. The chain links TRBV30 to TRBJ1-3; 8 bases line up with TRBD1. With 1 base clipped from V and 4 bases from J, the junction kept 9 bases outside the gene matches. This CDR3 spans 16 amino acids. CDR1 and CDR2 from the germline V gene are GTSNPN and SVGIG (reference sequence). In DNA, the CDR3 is TGTGCCTGGAGTGCGACTCGACAGGGGCGGGGAAACACCATATATTTT. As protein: CAWSATRQGRGNTIYF.